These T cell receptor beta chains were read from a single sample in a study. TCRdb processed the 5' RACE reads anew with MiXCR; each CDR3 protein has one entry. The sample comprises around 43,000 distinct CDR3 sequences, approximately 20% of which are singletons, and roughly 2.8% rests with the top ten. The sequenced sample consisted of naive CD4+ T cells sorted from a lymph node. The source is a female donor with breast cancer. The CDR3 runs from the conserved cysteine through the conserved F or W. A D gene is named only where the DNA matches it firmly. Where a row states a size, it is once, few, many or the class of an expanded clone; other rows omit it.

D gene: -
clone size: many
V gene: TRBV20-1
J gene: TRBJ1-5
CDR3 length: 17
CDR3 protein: CSAREPQRDYSNQPQHF
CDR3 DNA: TGCAGTGCGCGAGAGCCCCAGCGGGATTATAGCAATCAGCCCCAGCATTTT

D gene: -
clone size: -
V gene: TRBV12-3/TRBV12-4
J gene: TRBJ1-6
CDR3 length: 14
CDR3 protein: CASSIATRGSPLHF
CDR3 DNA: TGTGCCAGCAGTATAGCTACCAGGGGTTCACCCCTCCACTTT

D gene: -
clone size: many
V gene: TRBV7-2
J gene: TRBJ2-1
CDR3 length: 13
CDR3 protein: CASSLDAGIREFF
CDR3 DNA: TGTGCCAGCAGCTTAGATGCCGGGATTAGAGAGTTCTTC

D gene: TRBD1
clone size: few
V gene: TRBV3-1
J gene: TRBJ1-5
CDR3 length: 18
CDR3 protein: CASSQEEDRGRRNQPQHF
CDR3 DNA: TGTGCCAGCAGCCAAGAGGAGGACAGGGGGCGCCGAAATCAGCCCCAGCATTTT

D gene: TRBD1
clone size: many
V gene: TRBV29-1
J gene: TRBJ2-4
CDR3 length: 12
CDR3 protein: CSVVEGADIQYF
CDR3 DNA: TGCAGCGTTGTTGAGGGGGCGGACATTCAGTACTTC

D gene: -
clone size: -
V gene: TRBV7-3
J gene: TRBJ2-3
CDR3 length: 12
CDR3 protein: CASKGLGDTQYF
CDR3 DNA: TGTGCCAGTAAGGGTCTTGGAGATACGCAGTATTTT

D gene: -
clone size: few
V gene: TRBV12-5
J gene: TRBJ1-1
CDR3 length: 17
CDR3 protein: CASGLVLSEPGNTEAFF
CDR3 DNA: TGTGCTAGTGGTTTGGTACTCTCAGAACCCGGGAACACTGAAGCTTTCTTT

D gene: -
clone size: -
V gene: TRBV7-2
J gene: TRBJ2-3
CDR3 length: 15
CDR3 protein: CASSPWSGGSDTQYF
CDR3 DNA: TGTGCCAGCAGCCCTTGGAGTGGGGGGTCAGATACGCAGTATTTT

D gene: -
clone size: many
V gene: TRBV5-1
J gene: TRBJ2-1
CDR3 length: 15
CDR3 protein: CASSLGRQGNNEQFF
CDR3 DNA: TGCGCCAGCAGCTTGGGAAGGCAGGGAAACAATGAGCAGTTCTTC

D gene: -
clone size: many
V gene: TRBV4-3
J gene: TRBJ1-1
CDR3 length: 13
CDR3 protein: CASSQEWTGQAFF
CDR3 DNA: TGCGCCAGCAGCCAAGAGTGGACGGGCCAAGCTTTCTTT

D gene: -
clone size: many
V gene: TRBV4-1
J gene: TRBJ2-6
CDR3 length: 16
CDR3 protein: CASSPRRIPGANVLTF
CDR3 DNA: TGCGCCAGCAGCCCTCGTCGGATTCCTGGGGCCAACGTCCTGACTTTC

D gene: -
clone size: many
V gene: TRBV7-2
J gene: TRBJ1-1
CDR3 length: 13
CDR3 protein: CASSFRVNTEAFF
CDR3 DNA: TGTGCCAGCAGCTTCCGAGTCAACACTGAAGCTTTCTTT

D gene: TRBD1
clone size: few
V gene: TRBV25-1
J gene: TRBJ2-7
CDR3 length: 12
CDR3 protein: CASSVTGDEQYF
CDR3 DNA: TGTGCCAGCAGTGTCACAGGGGACGAGCAGTACTTC

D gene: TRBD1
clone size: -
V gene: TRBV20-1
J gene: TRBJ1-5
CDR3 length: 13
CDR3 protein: CSGTGGSNQPQHF
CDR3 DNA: TGCAGCGGGACAGGAGGGAGCAATCAGCCCCAGCATTTT

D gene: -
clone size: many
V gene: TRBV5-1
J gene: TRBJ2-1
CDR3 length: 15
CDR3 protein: CASSLGAGDYNEQFF
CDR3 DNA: TGCGCCAGCAGCTTGGGAGCAGGGGATTACAATGAGCAGTTCTTC

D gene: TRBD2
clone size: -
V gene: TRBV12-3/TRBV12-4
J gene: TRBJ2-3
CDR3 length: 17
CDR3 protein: CASRASGSETSTDTQYF
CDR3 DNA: TGTGCCAGCAGGGCTAGCGGGAGTGAAACTAGCACAGATACGCAGTATTTT

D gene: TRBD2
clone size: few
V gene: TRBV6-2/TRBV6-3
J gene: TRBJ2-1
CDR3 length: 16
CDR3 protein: CASSYGLAGGDNEQFF
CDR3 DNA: TGTGCCAGCAGTTACGGTCTAGCGGGAGGAGACAATGAGCAGTTCTTC

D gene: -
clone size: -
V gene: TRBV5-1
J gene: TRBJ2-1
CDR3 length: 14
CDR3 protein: CASSLAWRYNEQFF
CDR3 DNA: TGCGCCAGCAGCTTGGCCTGGAGGTACAATGAGCAGTTCTTC

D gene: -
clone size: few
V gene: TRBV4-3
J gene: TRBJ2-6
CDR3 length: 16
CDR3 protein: CASSQAGARGANVLTF
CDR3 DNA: TGCGCCAGCAGCCAAGCAGGGGCAAGAGGGGCCAACGTCCTGACTTTC

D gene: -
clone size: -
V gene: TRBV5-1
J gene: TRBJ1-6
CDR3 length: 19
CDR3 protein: CASSLGRTGSNGPNSPLHF
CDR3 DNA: TGCGCCAGCAGCTTGGGCAGGACCGGGAGTAACGGACCAAATTCACCCCTCCACTTT

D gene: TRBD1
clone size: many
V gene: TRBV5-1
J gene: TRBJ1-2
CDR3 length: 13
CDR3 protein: CASSFTGDYGYTF
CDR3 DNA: TGCGCCAGCAGCTTTACAGGGGACTATGGCTACACCTTC

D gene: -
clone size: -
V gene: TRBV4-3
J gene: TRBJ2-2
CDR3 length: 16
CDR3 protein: CASSQRVGSNTGELFF
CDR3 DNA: TGCGCCAGCAGCCAGAGGGTTGGGAGTAACACCGGGGAGCTGTTTTTT

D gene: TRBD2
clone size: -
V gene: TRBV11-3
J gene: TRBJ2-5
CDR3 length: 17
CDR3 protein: CASSLLSGLDSKETQYF
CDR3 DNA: TGTGCCAGCAGCCTACTCAGCGGACTAGACTCCAAGGAGACCCAGTACTTC

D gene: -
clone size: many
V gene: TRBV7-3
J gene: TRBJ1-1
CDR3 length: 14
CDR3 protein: CASTQNQGDTEAFF
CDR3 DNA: TGTGCCAGCACCCAAAACCAAGGGGACACTGAAGCTTTCTTT